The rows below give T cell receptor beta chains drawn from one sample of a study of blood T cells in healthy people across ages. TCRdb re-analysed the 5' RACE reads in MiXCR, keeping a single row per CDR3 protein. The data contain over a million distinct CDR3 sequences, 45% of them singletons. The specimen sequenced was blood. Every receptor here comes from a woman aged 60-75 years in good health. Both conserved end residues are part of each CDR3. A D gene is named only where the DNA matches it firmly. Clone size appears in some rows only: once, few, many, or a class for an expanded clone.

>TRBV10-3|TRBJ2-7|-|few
TGTGCCATCAGTGGGAACTTGGGCTACGAGCAGTACTTC
CAISGNLGYEQYF
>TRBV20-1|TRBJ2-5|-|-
TGCAGTGCTAGCCGGATCGGAAGGCATGAGACCCAGTACTTC
CSASRIGRHETQYF
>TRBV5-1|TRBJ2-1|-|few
TGCGCCAGCAGCTCCGACCCCAATTACAATGAGCAGTTCTTC
CASSSDPNYNEQFF
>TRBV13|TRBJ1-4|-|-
TGTGCCAGCAGCTTCAGGAATGAAAAACTGTTTTTT
CASSFRNEKLFF
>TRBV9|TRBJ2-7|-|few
TGTGCCAGCAGCGTAGAACGGAACAATGAGCAGTACTTC
CASSVERNNEQYF
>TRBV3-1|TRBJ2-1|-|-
TGTGCCAGCAGCCAAGGGCAGGGTAGCGGCTACAATGAGCAGTTCTTC
CASSQGQGSGYNEQFF
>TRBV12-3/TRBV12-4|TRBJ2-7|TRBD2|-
TGTGCCAGCAGTCGGACTAGCGGGGGTTACGAGCAGTACTTC
CASSRTSGGYEQYF
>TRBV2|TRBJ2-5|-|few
TGTGCCAGCACCTATGGACAAGGAGTCCAAGAGACCCAGTACTTC
CASTYGQGVQETQYF
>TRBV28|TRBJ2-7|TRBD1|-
TGTGCCAGCAGTCCAATCCCGATTAGGACAGGGAGCGAGCAGTACTTC
CASSPIPIRTGSEQYF
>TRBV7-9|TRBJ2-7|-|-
TGTGCCGCAGGCTGGGGGAACGAGCAGTACTTC
CAAGWGNEQYF
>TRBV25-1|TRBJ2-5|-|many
TGTGCCAGCAGTGGGACGGAAGAGACCCAGTACTTC
CASSGTEETQYF